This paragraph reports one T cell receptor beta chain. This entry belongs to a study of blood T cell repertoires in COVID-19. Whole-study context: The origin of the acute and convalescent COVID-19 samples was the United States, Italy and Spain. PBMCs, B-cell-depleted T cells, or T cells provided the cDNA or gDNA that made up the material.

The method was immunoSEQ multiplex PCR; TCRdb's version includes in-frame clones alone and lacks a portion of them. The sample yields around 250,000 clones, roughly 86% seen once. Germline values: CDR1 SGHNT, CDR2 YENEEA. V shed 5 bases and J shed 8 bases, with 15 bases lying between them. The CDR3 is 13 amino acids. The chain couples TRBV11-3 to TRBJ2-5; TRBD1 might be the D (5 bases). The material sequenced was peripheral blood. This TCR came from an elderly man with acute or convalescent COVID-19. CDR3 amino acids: CASSKTAAGTQYF. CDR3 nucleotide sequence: TGTGCCAGCAGCAAGACAGCCGCCGGTACCCAGTACTTC.